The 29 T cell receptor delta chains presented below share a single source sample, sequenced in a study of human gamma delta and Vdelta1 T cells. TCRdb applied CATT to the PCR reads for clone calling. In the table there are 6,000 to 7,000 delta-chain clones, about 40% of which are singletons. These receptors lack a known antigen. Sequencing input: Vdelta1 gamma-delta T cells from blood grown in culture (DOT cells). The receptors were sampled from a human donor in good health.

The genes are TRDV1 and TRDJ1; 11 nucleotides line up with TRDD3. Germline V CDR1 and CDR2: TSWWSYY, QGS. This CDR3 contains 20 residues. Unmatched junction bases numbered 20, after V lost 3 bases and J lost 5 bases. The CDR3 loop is CALGDHESWWGIRGWDKLIF. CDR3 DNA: TGTGCTCTTGGGGATCACGAGTCATGGTGGGGGATACGAGGATGGGATAAACTCATCTTT.

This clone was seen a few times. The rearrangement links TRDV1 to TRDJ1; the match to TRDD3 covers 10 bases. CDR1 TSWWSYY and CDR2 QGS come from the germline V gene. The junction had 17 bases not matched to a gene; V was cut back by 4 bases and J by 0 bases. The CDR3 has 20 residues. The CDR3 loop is CALGGLFLSLTGGYTDKLIF. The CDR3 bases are TGTGCTCTTGGGGGATTGTTCCTAAGCTTAACTGGGGGATACACCGATAAACTCATCTTT.

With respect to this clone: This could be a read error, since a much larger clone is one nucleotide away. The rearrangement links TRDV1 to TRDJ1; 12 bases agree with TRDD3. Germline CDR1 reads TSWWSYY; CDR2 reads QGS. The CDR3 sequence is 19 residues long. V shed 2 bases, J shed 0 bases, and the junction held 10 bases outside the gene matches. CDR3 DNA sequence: TGTGCTCTTGGGGAAAGGATTACAAACTGGGGGATACACACCGATAAACTCATCTTT. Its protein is CALGERITNWGIHTDKLIF.

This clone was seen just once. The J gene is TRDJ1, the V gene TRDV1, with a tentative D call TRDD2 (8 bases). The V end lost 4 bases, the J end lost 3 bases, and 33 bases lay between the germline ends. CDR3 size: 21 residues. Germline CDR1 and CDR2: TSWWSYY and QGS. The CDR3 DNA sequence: TGTGCTCTTGGGGGCCCTCCGATCTTCCTACAGAGGATACGCAGTGCCGATAAACTCATCTTT. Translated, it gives CALGGPPIFLQRIRSADKLIF.

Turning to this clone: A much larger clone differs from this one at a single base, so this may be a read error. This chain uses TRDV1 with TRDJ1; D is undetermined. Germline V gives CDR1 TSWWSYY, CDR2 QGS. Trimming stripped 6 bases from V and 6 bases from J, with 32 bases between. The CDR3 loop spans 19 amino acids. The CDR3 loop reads CALGRRTTLWSTLVNKLIF. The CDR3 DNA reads TGTGCTCTTGGACGTCGCACCACACTCTGGTCAACTCTAGTGAATAAACTCATCTTT.

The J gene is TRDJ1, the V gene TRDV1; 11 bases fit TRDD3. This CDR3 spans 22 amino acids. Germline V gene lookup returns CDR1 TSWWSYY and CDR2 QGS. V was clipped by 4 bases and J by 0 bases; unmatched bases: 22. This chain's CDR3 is CALGGLSTVLGDKGGYTDKLIF. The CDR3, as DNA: TGTGCTCTTGGGGGACTCTCCACGGTACTGGGGGATAAGGGGGGTTACACCGATAAACTCATCTTT.

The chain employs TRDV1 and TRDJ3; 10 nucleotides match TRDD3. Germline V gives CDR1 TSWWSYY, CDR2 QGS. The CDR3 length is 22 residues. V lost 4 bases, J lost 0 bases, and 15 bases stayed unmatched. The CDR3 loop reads CALGASYDDWGISSWDTRQMFF. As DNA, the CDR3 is TGTGCTCTTGGGGCATCCTACGATGACTGGGGGATTAGCTCCTGGGACACCCGACAGATGTTTTTC.

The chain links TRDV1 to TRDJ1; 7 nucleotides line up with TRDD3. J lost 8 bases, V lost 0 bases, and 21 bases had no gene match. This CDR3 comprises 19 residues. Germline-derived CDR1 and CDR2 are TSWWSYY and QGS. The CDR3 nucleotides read TGTGCTCTTGGGGAACTATACCTACGGGGGTTTGGGGGACCCTTGAAACTCATCTTT. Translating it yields CALGELYLRGFGGPLKLIF.

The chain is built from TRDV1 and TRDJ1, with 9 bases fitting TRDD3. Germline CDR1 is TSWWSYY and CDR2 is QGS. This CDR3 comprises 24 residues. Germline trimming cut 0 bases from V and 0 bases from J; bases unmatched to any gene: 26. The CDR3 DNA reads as TGTGCTCTTGGGGAACTATACGCTGATCGGGGGATACCTACCACTCGACCTTACACCGATAAACTCATCTTT. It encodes CALGELYADRGIPTTRPYTDKLIF.

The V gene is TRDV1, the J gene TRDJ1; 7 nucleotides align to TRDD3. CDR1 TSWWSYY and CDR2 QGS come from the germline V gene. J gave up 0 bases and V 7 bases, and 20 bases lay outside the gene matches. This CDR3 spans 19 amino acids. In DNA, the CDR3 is TGTGCTCTTGTAGACAAGCTTCTGGGGGTCACTATCCACACCGATAAACTCATCTTT. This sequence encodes CALVDKLLGVTIHTDKLIF.

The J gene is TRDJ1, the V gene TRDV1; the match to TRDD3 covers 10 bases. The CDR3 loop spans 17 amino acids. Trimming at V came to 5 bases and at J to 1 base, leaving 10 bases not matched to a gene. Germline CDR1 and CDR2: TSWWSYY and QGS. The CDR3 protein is CALGILRGDTPTDKLIF. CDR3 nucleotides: TGTGCTCTTGGGATTCTACGGGGGGATACGCCCACCGATAAACTCATCTTT.

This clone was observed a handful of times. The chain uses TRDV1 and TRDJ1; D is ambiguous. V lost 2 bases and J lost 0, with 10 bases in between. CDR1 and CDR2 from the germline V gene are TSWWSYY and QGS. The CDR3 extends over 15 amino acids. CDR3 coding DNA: TGTGCTCTTGGGGAAGATCCTGCCTACACCGATAAACTCATCTTT. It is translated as CALGEDPAYTDKLIF.

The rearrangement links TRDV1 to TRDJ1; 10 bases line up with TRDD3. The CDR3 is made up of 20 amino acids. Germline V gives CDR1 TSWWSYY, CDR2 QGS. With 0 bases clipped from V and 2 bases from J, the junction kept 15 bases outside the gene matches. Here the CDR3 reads CALGELIIPRVLGDTDKLIF. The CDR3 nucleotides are TGTGCTCTTGGGGAACTGATAATACCCCGAGTACTGGGGGATACCGATAAACTCATCTTT.

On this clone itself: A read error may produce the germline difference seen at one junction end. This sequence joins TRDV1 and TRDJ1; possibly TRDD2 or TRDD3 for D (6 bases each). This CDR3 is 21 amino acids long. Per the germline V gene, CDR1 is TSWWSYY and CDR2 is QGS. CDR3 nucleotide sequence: TGTGCTCCTGGGGAAGGGCTATCATCCTACAAGATTGGGGATCACACCGATAAACTCATCTTT. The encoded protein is CAPGEGLSSYKIGDHTDKLIF.

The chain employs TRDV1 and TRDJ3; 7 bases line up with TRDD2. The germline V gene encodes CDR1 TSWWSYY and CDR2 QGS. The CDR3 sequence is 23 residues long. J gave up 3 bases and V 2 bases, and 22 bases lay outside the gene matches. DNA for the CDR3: TGTGCTCTTGGGGAATCGGGTCTTCCTATCCTAGGTGGCGCTTTCTGGGACACCCGACAGATGTTTTTC. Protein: CALGESGLPILGGAFWDTRQMFF.

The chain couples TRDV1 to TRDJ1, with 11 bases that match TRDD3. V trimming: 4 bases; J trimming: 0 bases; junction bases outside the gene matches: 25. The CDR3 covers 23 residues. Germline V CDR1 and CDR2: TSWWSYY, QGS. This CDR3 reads CALGVPFLRYLGDTFRYTDKLIF. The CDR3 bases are TGTGCTCTTGGGGTCCCCTTCCTACGATACCTGGGGGATACTTTCCGGTACACCGATAAACTCATCTTT.

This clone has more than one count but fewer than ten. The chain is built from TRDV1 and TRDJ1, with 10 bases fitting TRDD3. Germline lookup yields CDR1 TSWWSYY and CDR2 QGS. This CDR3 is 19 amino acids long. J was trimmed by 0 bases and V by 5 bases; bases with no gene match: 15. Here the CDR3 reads CALGNPRSGGIRDTDKLIF. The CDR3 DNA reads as TGTGCTCTTGGGAACCCCAGGAGCGGGGGGATACGAGACACCGATAAACTCATCTTT.

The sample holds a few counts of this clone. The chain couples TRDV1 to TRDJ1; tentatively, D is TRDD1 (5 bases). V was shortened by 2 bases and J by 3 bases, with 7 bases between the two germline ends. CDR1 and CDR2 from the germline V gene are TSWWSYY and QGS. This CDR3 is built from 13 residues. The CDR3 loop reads CALGETKSDKLIF. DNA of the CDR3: TGTGCTCTTGGGGAAACGAAATCCGATAAACTCATCTTT.

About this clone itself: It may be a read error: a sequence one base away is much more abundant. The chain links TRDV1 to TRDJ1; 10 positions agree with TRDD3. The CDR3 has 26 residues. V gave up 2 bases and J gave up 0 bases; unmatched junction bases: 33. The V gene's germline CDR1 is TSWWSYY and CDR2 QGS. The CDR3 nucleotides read TGTGCTCTTGGGGAAACACGGGACTTCCTACATTCCAATATGGGGGGATACGGAGAGGACACCGATAAACTCATCTTT. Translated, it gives CALGETRDFLHSNMGGYGEDTDKLIF.

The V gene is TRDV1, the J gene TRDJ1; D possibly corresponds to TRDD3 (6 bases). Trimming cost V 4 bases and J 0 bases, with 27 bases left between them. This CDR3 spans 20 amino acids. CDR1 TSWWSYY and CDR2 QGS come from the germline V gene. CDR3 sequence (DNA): TGTGCTCTTGGGGGCCCCTTCTTACAAGGCTCTGGGGTTTACACCGATAAACTCATCTTT. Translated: CALGGPFLQGSGVYTDKLIF.

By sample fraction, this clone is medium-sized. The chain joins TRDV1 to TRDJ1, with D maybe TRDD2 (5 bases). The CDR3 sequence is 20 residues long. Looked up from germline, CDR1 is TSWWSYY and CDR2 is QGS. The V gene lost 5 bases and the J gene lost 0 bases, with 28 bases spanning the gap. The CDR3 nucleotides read TGTGCTCTTGGGAAGCCTTCTCACCCGCACCTAGCAGGGTACACCGATAAACTCATCTTT. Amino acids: CALGKPSHPHLAGYTDKLIF.

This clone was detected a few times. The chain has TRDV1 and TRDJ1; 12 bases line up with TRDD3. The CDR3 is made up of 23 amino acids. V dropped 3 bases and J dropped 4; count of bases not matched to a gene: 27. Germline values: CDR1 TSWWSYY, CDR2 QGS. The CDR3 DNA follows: TGTGCTCTTGGGGACTCCTTGAGAATCTCCTCCAACGTACTGGGGGATACCGACGATAAACTCATCTTT. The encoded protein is CALGDSLRISSNVLGDTDDKLIF.

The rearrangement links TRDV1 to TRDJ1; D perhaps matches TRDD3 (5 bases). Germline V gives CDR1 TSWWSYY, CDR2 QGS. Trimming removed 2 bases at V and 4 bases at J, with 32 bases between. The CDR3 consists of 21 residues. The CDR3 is CALGETRTPLTWVVGDDKLIF. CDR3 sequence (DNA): TGTGCTCTTGGGGAAACCCGAACACCTCTCACCTGGGTCGTTGGTGACGATAAACTCATCTTT.

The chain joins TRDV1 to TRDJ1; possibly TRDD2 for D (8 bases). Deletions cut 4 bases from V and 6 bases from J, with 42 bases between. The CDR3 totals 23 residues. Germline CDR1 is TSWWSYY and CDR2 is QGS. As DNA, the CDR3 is TGTGCTCTTGGGGGAGTCCTTCCTAGTTCTCTACGATCCTACTGGGGAAAGGATAATAAACTCATCTTT. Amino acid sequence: CALGGVLPSSLRSYWGKDNKLIF.

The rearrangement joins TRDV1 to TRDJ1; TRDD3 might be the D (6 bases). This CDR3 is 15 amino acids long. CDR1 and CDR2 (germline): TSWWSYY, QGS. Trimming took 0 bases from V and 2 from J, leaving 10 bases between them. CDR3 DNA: TGTGCTCTTGGGGAACTTACTGGGAGGACCGATAAACTCATCTTT. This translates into CALGELTGRTDKLIF.

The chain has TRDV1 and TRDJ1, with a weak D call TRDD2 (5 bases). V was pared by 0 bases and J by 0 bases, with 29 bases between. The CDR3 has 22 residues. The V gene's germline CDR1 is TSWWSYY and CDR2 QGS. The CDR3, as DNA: TGTGCTCTTGGGGAACTTCCTAAGGACTTACACTGCGACGGATTGTACACCGATAAACTCATCTTT. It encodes CALGELPKDLHCDGLYTDKLIF.

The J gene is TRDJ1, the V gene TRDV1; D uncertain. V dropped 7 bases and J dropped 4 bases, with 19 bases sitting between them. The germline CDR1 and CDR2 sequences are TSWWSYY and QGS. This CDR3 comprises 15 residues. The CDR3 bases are TGTGCTCTTGCCTTGGAACACCTCGTGGGCGATAAACTCATCTTT. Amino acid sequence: CALALEHLVGDKLIF.

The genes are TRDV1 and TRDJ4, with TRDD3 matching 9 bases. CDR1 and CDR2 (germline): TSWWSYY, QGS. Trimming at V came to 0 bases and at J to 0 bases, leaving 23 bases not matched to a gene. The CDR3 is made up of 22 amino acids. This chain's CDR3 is CALGELTFLRSSGGFRTRPLIF. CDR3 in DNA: TGTGCTCTTGGGGAACTAACTTTCCTACGGTCTTCTGGGGGATTCAGGACCAGACCCCTGATCTTT.

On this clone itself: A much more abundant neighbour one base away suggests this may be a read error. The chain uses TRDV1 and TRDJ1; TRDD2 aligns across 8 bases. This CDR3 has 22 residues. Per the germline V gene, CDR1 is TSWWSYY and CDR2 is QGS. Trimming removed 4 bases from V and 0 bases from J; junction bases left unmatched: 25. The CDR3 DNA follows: TGTGCTCTTGGGGGACGTCCTTCCTATTCCTACCGCCCTCCCGTGAACACCGATAAACTCATCTTT. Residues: CALGGRPSYSYRPPVNTDKLIF.